A single sample gave rise to the 14 T cell receptor beta chains below, sequenced in a study of T cells in Graves' hyperthyroidism and ophthalmopathy. TCR beta CDR3 sequences were amplified from RNA transcripts. When the TCR CDR3 underwent first-round RT-PCR, the HTBI primer set was used. A single record per CDR3 protein comes from TCRdb applying MiXCR to the multiplex PCR reads. The sample yields 460,000 or so distinct CDR3 sequences, roughly 14% seen once. Sequences were obtained from blood. The receptor source for this set is a woman aged 18-35 years with Graves' hyperthyroidism.

This clonotype was seen ten or more times. This chain uses TRBV12-3 or TRBV12-4 with TRBJ2-1; 11 bases line up with TRBD2. The CDR3 consists of 17 residues. Unmatched junction bases numbered 13, after V lost 5 bases and J lost 7 bases. Here the CDR3 reads CASSPFSGRAHRNEQFF. The CDR3 bases are TGTGCCAGCAGTCCCTTTAGCGGGAGGGCCCATCGGAATGAGCAGTTCTTC.

This chain links TRBV3-1 with TRBJ1-1, with a possible D match to TRBD1 (6 bases). This CDR3 has 14 amino acids. Trimming removed 1 base at V and 1 base at J, with 7 bases between. In germline, CDR1 is LGHDT, CDR2 YNNKEL (reference sequence). The chain's CDR3 is CASSQVRGNTEAFF. CDR3 DNA sequence: TGTGCCAGCAGCCAAGTCAGGGGGAACACTGAAGCTTTCTTT.

There are many counts of this clonotype. DNA of the CDR3: TGTGCCTGGAGTCCCACCAGGGGCTGGGGAGCTTTCTTT. Its translation is CAWSPTRGWGAFF. This rearrangement joins TRBV30 to TRBJ1-1; D possibly corresponds to TRBD1 (6 bases). CDR3 size: 13 residues. Germline CDR1 is GTSNPN and CDR2 is SVGIG (reference sequence). V was cut by 2 bases and J by 10 bases, with 17 bases left in between.

This clonotype was counted ten times or more. V and J are TRBV5-1 and TRBJ2-1; D is possibly TRBD2 (5 bases). V dropped 6 bases and J dropped 8 bases, with 6 bases sitting between them. The CDR3 is 10 residues long. Per germline, CDR1 SGHRS and CDR2 YFSETQ. The CDR3: CASTGDEQFF. As DNA, the CDR3 is TGCGCCAGCACCGGGGATGAGCAGTTCTTC.

The sample holds many counts of this clonotype. The V call is TRBV6-1, the J call TRBJ1-2, with a weak D call TRBD1 (5 bases). CDR3 length: 14 residues. Germline CDR1 is MNHNS and CDR2 is SASEGT. V lost 1 base and J 6 bases, leaving 12 bases between the germline ends. The CDR3 protein is CASSEGREADGYTF. Written as DNA, the CDR3 is TGTGCCAGCAGTGAAGGCAGGGAGGCGGATGGCTACACCTTC.

This clonotype has ten or more counts. This chain connects TRBV20-1 to TRBJ1-1; D possibly corresponds to TRBD1 (5 bases). The germline CDR1 and CDR2 sequences are DFQATT and SNEGSKA (reference sequence). This CDR3 spans 11 amino acids. V was cut by 5 bases and J by 8 bases, with 12 bases left in between. The chain's CDR3 is CSARWAGEAFF. The DNA for the CDR3 is TGCAGTGCTCGCTGGGCAGGGGAAGCTTTCTTT.

This chain uses TRBV5-5 with TRBJ1-1; 10 positions agree with TRBD1. There are 15 residues in the CDR3. V dropped 3 bases and J dropped 8; count of bases not matched to a gene: 10. Germline V lookup: CDR1 SGHKS, CDR2 YYEKEE (reference sequence). The CDR3 here is CASSSRQGAMAEAFF. DNA of the CDR3: TGTGCCAGCAGCTCCAGACAGGGGGCGATGGCGGAAGCTTTCTTT.

This clonotype was observed at least ten times. This chain connects TRBV27 to TRBJ2-5; 7 bases line up with TRBD2. The CDR3 is 13 residues long. Germline loops: CDR1 MNHEY, CDR2 SMNVEV (reference sequence). J lost 7 bases, V lost 3 bases, and 5 bases had no gene match. As DNA, the CDR3 is TGTGCCAGCAGTTTCAGGACGGGAGGGACCCAGTACTTC. Translating it yields CASSFRTGGTQYF.

As regards this clonotype: One end of the junction does not line up with germline, which may come from a read error. The chain has TRBV7-9 and TRBJ2-7; D is unresolved. The germline CDR1 and CDR2 sequences are SEHNR and FQNEAQ (reference sequence). This CDR3 has 15 residues. The CDR3 DNA is TGCGCCAGCAGCCAAGAGAAGGGTTTGGCGTACGAGCAGTACTTC. Translating gives CASSQEKGLAYEQYF. Looking up the rest from reference TRBV7-9 and TRBJ2-7 gives the full variable domain: DTGVSQNPRHKITKRGQNVTFRCDPISEHNRLYWYRQTLGQGPEFLTYFQNEAQLEKSRLLSDRFSAERPKGSFSTLEIQRTEQGDSAMYLCASSQEKGLAYEQYFGPGTRLTVT.

This clonotype has ten or more counts. V gene TRBV30 combines with J gene TRBJ1-5, with D tentatively TRBD1 (5 bases). Germline CDR1 reads GTSNPN; CDR2 reads SVGIG (reference sequence). The CDR3 totals 13 residues. V lost 5 bases and J lost 4, with 12 bases in between. In DNA form, the CDR3 reads TGTGCCTGGGATTCAGGGCTTAATCAGCCCCAGCATTTT. Translated: CAWDSGLNQPQHF.

This clonotype has a count of ten or more. The rearrangement uses TRBV27 and TRBJ2-7, with 12 bases that match TRBD2. This CDR3 comprises 16 residues. The ends lost 5 bases at V and 4 bases at J; junction bases unmatched: 9. Germline CDR1 reads MNHEY; CDR2 reads SMNVEV (reference sequence). CDR3 residues: CASSAGLAGRVYEQYF. The CDR3 nucleotides read TGTGCCAGCAGTGCGGGACTAGCGGGTCGCGTGTACGAGCAGTACTTC.

This chain joins TRBV4-2 and TRBJ1-2; 9 positions agree with TRBD1. The CDR3 is 14 amino acids. The junction had 6 bases not matched to a gene; V was cut back by 4 bases and J by 6 bases. The germline gives CDR1 LGHNA, CDR2 YNFKEQ. The CDR3 here is CASSRDRDLDGYTF. CDR3 DNA sequence: TGTGCCAGCAGCCGGGACAGGGATTTGGATGGCTACACCTTC.

This clonotype was recorded a few times. The rearrangement links TRBV6-5 to TRBJ1-5, with TRBD1 matching over 8 bases. The V gene's germline CDR1 is MNHEY and CDR2 SVGAGI. Germline trimming cut 1 base from V and 3 bases from J; bases unmatched to any gene: 5. The CDR3 extends over 16 amino acids. CDR3 in amino acids: CASSYYLTGVNQPQHF. CDR3 in DNA: TGTGCCAGCAGTTACTATTTGACAGGGGTCAATCAGCCCCAGCATTTT.

This clonotype was seen ten or more times. This chain connects TRBV11-2 to TRBJ2-1; 16 bases map to TRBD2. Germline values: CDR1 SGHAT, CDR2 FQNNGV. V was pared by 7 bases and J by 9 bases, with 9 bases of the junction left unmatched. The CDR3 sequence is 16 residues long. This CDR3 reads CASKGLAGGGRSEQFF. The CDR3 DNA reads as TGTGCCAGCAAGGGACTAGCGGGAGGGGGGAGGAGTGAGCAGTTCTTC.